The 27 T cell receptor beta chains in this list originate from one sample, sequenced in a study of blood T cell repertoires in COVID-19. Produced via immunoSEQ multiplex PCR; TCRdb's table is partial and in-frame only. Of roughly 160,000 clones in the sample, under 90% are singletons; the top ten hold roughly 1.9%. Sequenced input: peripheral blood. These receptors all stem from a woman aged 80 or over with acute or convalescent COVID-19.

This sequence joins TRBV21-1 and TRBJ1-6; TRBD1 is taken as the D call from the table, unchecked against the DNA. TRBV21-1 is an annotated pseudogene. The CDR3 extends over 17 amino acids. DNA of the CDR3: TGTGCCAGCAGCAAACTTTCCCCCCAGGGGAAGGGATCACCCCTCCACTTT. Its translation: CASSKLSPQGKGSPLHF.

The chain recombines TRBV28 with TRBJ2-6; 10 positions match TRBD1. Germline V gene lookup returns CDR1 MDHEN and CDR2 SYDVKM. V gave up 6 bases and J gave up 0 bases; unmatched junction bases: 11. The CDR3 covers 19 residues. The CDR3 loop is CASSTFDRGPFSGANVLTF. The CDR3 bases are TGTGCCAGCAGCACATTCGACAGGGGGCCCTTCTCTGGGGCCAACGTCCTGACTTTC.

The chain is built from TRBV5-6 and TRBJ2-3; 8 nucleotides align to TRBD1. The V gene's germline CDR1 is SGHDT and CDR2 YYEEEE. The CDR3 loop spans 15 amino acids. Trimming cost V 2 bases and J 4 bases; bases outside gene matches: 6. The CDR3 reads CASSLRTGPSDTQYF. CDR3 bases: TGTGCCAGCAGCTTAAGGACAGGGCCGTCAGATACGCAGTATTTT.

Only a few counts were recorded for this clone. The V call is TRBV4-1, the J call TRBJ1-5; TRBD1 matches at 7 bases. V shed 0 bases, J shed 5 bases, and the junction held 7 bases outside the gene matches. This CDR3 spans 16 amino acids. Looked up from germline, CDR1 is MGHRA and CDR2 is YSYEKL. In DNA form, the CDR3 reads TGCGCCAGCAGCCAAGATGACAGGGCCCCCTATCAGCCCCAGCATTTT. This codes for CASSQDDRAPYQPQHF.

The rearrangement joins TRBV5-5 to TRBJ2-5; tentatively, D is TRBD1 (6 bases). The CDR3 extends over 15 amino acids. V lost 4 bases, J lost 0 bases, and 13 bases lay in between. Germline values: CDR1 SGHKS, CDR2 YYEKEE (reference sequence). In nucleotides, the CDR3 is TGTGCCAGCAGCGTGCCCGGACAGCACCAAGAGACCCAGTACTTC. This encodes CASSVPGQHQETQYF.

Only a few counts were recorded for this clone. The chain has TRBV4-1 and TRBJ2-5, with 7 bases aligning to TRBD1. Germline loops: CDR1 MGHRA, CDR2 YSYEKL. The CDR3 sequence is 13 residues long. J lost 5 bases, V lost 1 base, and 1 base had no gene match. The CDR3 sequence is CASSQVTGETQYF. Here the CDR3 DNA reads TGCGCCAGCAGCCAAGTGACAGGGGAGACCCAGTACTTC.

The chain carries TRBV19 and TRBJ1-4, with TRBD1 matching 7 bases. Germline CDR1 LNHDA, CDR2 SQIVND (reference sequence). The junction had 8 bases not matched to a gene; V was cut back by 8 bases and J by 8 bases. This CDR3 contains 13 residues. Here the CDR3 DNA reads TGTGCCAGTGAGGGGACAGTTGGGGAAAAACTGTTTTTT. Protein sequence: CASEGTVGEKLFF.

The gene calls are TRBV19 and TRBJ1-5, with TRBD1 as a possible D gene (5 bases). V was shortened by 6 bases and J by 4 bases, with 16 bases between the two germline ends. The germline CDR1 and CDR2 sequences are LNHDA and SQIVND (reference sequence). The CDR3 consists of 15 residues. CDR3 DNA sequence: TGTGCCAGTAGCCCCCTTCGACAGTCTAATCAGCCCCAGCATTTT. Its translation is CASSPLRQSNQPQHF. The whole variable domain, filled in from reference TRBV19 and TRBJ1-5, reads DGGITQSPKYLFRKEGQNVTLSCEQNLNHDAMYWYRQDPGQGLRLIYYSQIVNDFQKGDIAEGYSVSREKKESFPLTVTSAQKNPTAFYLCASSPLRQSNQPQHFGDGTRLSIL.

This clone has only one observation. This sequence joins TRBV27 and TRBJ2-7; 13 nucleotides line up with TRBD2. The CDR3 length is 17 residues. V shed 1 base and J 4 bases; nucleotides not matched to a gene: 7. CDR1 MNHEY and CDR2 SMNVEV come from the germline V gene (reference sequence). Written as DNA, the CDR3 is TGTGCCAGCAGTTTATACCGGACTAGCGGGAGAAAGTACGAGCAGTACTTC. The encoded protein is CASSLYRTSGRKYEQYF.

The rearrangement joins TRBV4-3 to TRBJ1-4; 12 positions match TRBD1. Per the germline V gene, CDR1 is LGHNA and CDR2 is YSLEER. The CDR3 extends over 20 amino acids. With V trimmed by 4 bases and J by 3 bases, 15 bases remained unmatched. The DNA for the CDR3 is TGCGCCAGCAGCCGGACCCGCGGGACAGGGGGCCGAAGGGCTAATGAAAAACTGTTTTTT. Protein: CASSRTRGTGGRRANEKLFF.

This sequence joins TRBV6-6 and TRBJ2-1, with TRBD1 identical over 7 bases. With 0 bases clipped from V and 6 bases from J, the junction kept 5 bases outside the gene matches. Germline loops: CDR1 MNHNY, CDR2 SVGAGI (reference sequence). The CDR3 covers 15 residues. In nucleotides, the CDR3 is TGTGCCAGCAGTTACTCTGTGACAGGGACCAATGAGCAGTTCTTC. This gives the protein CASSYSVTGTNEQFF.

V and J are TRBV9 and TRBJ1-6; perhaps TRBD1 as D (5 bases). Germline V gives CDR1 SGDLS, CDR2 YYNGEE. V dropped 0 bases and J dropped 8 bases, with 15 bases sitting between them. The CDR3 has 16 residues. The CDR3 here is CASSVATDIGYSPLHF. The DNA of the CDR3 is TGTGCCAGCAGCGTAGCTACGGACATTGGATATTCACCCCTCCACTTT.

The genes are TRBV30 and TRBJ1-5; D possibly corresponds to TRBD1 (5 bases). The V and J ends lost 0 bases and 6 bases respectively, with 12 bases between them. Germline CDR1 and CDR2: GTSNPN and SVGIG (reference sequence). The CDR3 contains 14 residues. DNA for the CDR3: TGTGCCTGGAGTGTACTTAGGGGTGTTCAGCCCCAGCATTTT. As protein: CAWSVLRGVQPQHF.

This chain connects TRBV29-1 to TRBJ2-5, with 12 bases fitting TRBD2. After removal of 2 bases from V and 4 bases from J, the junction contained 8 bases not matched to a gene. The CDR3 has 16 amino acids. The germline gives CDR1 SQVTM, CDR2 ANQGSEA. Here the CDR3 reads CSVELAGGPSLETQYF. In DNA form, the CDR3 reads TGCAGCGTTGAACTAGCGGGAGGGCCTAGTTTAGAGACCCAGTACTTC. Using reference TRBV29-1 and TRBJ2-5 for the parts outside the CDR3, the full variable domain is SAVISQKPSRDICQRGTSLTIQCQVDSQVTMMFWYRQQPGQSLTLIATANQGSEATYESGFVIDKFPISRPNLTFSTLTVSNMSPEDSSIYLCSVELAGGPSLETQYFGPGTRLLVL.

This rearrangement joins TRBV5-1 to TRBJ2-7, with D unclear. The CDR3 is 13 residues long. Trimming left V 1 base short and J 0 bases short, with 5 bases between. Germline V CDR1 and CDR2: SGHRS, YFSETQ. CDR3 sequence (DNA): TGCGCCAGCAGCTTGCCGTCCTCCTACGAGCAGTACTTC. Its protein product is CASSLPSSYEQYF.

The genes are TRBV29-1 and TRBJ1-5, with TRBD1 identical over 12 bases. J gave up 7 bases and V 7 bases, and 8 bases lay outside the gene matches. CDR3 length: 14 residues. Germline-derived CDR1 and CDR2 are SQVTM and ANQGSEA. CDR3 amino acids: CSGGMGQGAQPQHF. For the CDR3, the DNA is TGCAGCGGGGGGATGGGACAGGGGGCCCAGCCCCAGCATTTT.

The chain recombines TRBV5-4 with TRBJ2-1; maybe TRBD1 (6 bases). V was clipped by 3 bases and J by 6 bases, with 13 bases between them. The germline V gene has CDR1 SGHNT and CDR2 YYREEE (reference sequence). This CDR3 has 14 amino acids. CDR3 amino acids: CASSSTSGVNEQFF. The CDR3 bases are TGTGCCAGCAGCTCGACTTCAGGGGTCAATGAGCAGTTCTTC.

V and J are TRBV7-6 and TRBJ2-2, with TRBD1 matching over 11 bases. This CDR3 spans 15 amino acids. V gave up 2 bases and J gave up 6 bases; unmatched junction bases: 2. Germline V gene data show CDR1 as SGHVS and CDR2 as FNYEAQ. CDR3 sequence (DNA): TGTGCCAGCAGCTTACGGACAGGGGGCTCCGGGGAGCTGTTTTTT. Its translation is CASSLRTGGSGELFF.

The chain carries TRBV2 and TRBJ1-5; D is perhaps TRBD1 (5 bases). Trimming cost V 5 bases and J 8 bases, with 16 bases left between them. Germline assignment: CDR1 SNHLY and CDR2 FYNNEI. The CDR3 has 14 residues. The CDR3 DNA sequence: TGTGCCAGCAGTCCCCTCGGGGGTCCGGAGCCCCAGCATTTT. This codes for CASSPLGGPEPQHF.

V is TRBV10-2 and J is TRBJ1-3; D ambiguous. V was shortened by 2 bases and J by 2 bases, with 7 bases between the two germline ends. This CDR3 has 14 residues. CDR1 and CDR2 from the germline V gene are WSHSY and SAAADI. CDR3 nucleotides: TGCGCCAGCAGTGAGGTCACAGCTGGAAACACCATATATTTT. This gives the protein CASSEVTAGNTIYF.

For the CDR3, the DNA is TGTGCCACCAGTGACCCCGGGACAGGAGGGAGAGAGACCCAGTACTTC. This gives the protein CATSDPGTGGRETQYF. This chain uses TRBV24-1 with TRBJ2-5; TRBD1 matches 8 bases. This CDR3 is built from 16 residues. Germline V gives CDR1 KGHDR, CDR2 SFDVKD. The V gene end was trimmed by 4 bases and the J gene end by 4 bases; junction bases not matched to a gene: 10.

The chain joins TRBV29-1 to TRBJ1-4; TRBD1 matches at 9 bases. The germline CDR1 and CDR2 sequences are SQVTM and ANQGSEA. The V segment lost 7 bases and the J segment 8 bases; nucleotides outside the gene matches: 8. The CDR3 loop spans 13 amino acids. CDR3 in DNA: TGCAGCGGAATACAGGGGGCGGGAGAAAAACTGTTTTTT. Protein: CSGIQGAGEKLFF.

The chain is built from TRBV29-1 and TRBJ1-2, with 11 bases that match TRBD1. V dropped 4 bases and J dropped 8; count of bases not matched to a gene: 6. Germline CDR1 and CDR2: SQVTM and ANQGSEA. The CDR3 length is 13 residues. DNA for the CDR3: TGCAGCGTTGGACGGGACAGGGGGAGAGGCTACACCTTC. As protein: CSVGRDRGRGYTF.

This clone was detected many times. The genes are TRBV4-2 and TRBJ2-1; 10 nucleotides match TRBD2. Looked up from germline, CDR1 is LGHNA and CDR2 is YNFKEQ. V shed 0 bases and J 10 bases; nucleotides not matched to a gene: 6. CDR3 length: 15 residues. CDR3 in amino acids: CASSQEGTSVKEQFF. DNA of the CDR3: TGTGCCAGCAGCCAAGAAGGGACTAGCGTAAAAGAGCAGTTCTTC.

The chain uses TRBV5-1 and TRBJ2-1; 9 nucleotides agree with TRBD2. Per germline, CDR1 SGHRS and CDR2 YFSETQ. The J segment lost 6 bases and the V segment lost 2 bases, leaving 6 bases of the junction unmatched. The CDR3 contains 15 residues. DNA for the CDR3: TGCGCCAGCAGCTTACTAGCGGGCAAAGTCAATGAGCAGTTCTTC. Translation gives CASSLLAGKVNEQFF.

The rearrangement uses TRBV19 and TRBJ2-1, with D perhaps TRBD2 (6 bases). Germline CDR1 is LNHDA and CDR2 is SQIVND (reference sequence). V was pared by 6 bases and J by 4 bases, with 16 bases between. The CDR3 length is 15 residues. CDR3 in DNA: TGTGCCAGTAGCCCACTCGCGGGACGGTACAATGAGCAGTTCTTC. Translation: CASSPLAGRYNEQFF.

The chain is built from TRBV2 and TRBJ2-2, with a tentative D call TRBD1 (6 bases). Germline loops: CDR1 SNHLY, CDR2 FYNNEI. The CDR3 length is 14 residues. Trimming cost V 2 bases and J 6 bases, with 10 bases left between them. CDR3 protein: CASSEQGIAGELFF. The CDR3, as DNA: TGTGCCAGCAGTGAACAGGGGATTGCCGGGGAGCTGTTTTTT.